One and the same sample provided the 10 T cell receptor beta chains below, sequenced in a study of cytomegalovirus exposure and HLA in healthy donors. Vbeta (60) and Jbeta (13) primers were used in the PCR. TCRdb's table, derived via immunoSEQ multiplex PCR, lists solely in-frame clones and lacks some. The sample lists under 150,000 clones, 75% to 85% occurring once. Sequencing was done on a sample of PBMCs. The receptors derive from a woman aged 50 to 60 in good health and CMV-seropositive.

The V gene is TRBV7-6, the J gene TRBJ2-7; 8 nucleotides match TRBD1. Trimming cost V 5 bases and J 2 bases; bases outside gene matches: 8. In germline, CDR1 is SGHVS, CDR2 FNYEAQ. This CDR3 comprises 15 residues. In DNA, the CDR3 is TGTGCCAGCAGCCCGCTGGCGGACAGGGCCTACGAGCAGTACTTC. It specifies CASSPLADRAYEQYF.

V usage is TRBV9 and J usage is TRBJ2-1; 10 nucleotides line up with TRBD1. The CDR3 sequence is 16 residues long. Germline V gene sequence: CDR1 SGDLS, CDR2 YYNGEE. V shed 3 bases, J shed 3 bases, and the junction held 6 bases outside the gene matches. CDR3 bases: TGTGCCAGCAGCGCCTCCGGGACAGGGGTCTACAATGAGCAGTTCTTC. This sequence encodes CASSASGTGVYNEQFF.

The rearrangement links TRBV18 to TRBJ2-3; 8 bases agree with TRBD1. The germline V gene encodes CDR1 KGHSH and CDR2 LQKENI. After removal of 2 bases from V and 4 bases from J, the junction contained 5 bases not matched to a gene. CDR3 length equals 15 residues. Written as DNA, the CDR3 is TGTGCCAGCTCACCAGAGACAGGGGTGGCAGATACGCAGTATTTT. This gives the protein CASSPETGVADTQYF.

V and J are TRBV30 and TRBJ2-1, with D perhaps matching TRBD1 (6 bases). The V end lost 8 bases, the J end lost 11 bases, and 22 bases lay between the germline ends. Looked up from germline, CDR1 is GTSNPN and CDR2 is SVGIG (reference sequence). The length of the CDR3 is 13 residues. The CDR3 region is CAVEIRQGIQQFF. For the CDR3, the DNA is TGTGCCGTGGAAATCCGCCAGGGGATTCAGCAGTTCTTC.

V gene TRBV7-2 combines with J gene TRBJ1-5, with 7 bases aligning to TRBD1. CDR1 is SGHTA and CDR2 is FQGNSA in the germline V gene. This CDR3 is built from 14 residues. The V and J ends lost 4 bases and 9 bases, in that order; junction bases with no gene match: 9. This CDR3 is CASSSDRVTRPQHF. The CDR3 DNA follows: TGTGCCAGCAGCTCCGACAGGGTAACGAGGCCCCAGCATTTT.

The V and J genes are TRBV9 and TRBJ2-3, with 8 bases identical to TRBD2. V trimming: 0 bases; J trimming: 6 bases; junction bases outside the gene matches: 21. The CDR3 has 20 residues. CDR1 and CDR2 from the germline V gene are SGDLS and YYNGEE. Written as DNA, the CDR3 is TGTGCCAGCAGCGTAGAGGTTATAGGGGGTCTCGGGAGGGCCATCGATACGCAGTATTTT. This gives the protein CASSVEVIGGLGRAIDTQYF.

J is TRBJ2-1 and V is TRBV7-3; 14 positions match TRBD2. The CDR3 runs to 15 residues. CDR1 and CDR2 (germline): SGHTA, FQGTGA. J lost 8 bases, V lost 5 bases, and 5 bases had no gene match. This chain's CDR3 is CASSQTSGGVHEQFF. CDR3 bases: TGTGCCAGCAGCCAGACTAGCGGGGGGGTACATGAGCAGTTCTTC. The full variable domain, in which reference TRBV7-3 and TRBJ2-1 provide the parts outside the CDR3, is GAGVSQTPSNKVTEKGKYVELRCDPISGHTALYWYRQSLGQGPEFLIYFQGTGAADDSGLPNDRFFAVRPEGSVSTLKIQRTERGDSAVYLCASSQTSGGVHEQFFGPGTRLTVL.

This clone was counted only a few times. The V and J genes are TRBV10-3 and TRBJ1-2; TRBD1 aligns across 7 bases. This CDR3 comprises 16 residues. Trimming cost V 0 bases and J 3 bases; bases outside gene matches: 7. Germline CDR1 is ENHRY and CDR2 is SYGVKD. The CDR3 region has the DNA TGTGCCATCAGTGAGTCGCCGACAGGGTTTTACTATGGCTACACCTTC. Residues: CAISESPTGFYYGYTF.

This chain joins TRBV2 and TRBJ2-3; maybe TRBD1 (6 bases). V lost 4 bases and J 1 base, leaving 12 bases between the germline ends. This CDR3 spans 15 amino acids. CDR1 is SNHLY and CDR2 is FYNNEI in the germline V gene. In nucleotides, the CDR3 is TGTGCCAGCAGTGGCCGTGGGGGCGGCACAGATACGCAGTATTTT. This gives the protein CASSGRGGGTDTQYF.

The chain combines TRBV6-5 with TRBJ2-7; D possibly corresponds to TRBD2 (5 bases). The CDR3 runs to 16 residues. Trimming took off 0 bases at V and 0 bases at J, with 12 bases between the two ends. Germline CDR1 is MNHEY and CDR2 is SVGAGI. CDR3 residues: CASSYSGYGLSYEQYF. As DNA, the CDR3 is TGTGCCAGCAGTTACTCAGGGTATGGACTCTCCTACGAGCAGTACTTC.